The next 19 T cell receptor beta chains were all read from a single sample in a study of cytomegalovirus exposure and HLA in healthy donors. Profiled with immunoSEQ multiplex PCR; TCRdb holds only in-frame clones, not every one. This table has about 110,000 clones, roughly 90% appearing once. The sample comprised PBMCs. The receptors were gathered from a woman aged 18-29 years in good health and CMV-seronegative.

V and J are TRBV5-1 and TRBJ2-1; 12 bases are shared with TRBD2. V trimming: 0 bases; J trimming: 8 bases; junction bases outside the gene matches: 0. From germline, CDR1 is SGHRS and CDR2 YFSETQ. The CDR3 totals 14 residues. This chain's CDR3 is CASSLASGGDEQFF. CDR3 DNA sequence: TGCGCCAGCAGCTTGGCTAGCGGGGGGGATGAGCAGTTCTTC.

This clone occurred once. The chain links TRBV11-2 to TRBJ1-4; TRBD1 matches at 9 bases. The CDR3 sequence is 13 residues long. V shed 6 bases and J 10 bases; nucleotides not matched to a gene: 6. Germline values: CDR1 SGHAT, CDR2 FQNNGV. Written as DNA, the CDR3 is TGTGCCAGCAGTTTTGGACAGGGGCTAAAACTGTTTTTT. The encoded protein is CASSFGQGLKLFF.

In nucleotides, the CDR3 is TGTGCCAGCAGCCCCTCTCGAGGACAGGGTCGAGACACTGAAGCTTTCTTT. Its translation: CASSPSRGQGRDTEAFF. V gene TRBV9 combines with J gene TRBJ1-1; 8 positions agree with TRBD1. After removal of 4 bases from V and 3 bases from J, the junction contained 14 bases not matched to a gene. Germline-derived CDR1 and CDR2 are SGDLS and YYNGEE. This CDR3 is built from 17 residues. The full variable domain, its missing parts supplied by reference TRBV9 and TRBJ1-1, is DSGVTQTPKHLITATGQRVTLRCSPRSGDLSVYWYQQSLDQGLQFLIQYYNGEERAKGNILERFSAQQFPDLHSELNLSSLELGDSALYFCASSPSRGQGRDTEAFFGQGTRLTVV.

V is TRBV29-1 and J is TRBJ2-1; D ambiguous. V shed 8 bases and J shed 5 bases, with 16 bases lying between them. CDR1 is SQVTM, CDR2 ANQGSEA, per germline. This CDR3 has 13 residues. CDR3 sequence reads: CSLLSPLDNEQFF. The CDR3 region has the DNA TGCAGCCTATTATCCCCCCTCGACAATGAGCAGTTCTTC.

The chain couples TRBV6-9 to TRBJ2-7; D possibly corresponds to TRBD1 (6 bases). The germline CDR1 and CDR2 sequences are MNHGY and SVAAGI. There are 14 residues in the CDR3. The V end lost 8 bases, the J end lost 2 bases, and 16 bases lay between the germline ends. CDR3 sequence: CASWDIRYTYEQYF. The CDR3 DNA follows: TGTGCCAGCTGGGACATCCGTTATACCTACGAGCAGTACTTC.

The chain's CDR3 is CASSLVASGEQYF. The CDR3 bases are TGCGCCAGCAGCTTGGTGGCTAGCGGCGAGCAGTACTTC. This chain uses TRBV5-1 with TRBJ2-7; 7 bases are shared with TRBD2. The trim removed 0 bases at V and 6 bases at J, leaving 3 bases unmatched. CDR3 length equals 13 residues. Germline V gives CDR1 SGHRS, CDR2 YFSETQ.

This chain links TRBV9 with TRBJ1-5; a weak D match, TRBD1 (6 bases). The CDR3 sequence is 15 residues long. Germline-derived CDR1 and CDR2 are SGDLS and YYNGEE. V was pared by 3 bases and J by 7 bases, with 17 bases between. The CDR3 here is CASSDGGGGGQPQHF. CDR3 nucleotide sequence: TGTGCCAGCAGCGATGGGGGCGGGGGGGGCCAGCCCCAGCATTTT.

This sequence joins TRBV30 and TRBJ2-3; the match to TRBD2 covers 8 bases. The J segment lost 4 bases and the V segment lost 5 bases, leaving 8 bases of the junction unmatched. The CDR3 consists of 14 residues. Germline V gene sequence: CDR1 GTSNPN, CDR2 SVGIG (reference sequence). CDR3 region: CAWVSTSGSDTQYF. As DNA, the CDR3 is TGTGCCTGGGTTAGTACTAGCGGCTCAGATACGCAGTATTTT.

This chain connects TRBV14 to TRBJ1-5, with D unresolved. CDR1 and CDR2 from the germline V gene are SGHDN and FVKESK. Between the trimmed V and J ends, which lost 4 bases and 7 bases, there was a span of 14 bases. The CDR3 is 14 amino acids. DNA for the CDR3: TGTGCCAGCAGCCGATGGGGAGTTCGGCAGCCCCAGCATTTT. This sequence encodes CASSRWGVRQPQHF.

This chain joins TRBV5-4 and TRBJ1-6; D not resolved. The CDR3 consists of 14 residues. Trimming stripped 3 bases from V and 8 bases from J, with 12 bases between. In germline, CDR1 is SGHNT, CDR2 YYREEE (reference sequence). CDR3 in DNA: TGTGCCAGCAGCTCGAGGGTGGATGATTCACCCCTCCACTTT. It translates to CASSSRVDDSPLHF.

This clone was found once. The rearrangement uses TRBV27 and TRBJ1-4; a weak D match, TRBD1 (5 bases). CDR1 and CDR2 from the germline V gene are MNHEY and SMNVEV (reference sequence). CDR3 length: 13 residues. V dropped 6 bases and J dropped 5 bases, with 10 bases sitting between them. The DNA of the CDR3 is TGTGCCAGCAGAGGACATGGGAATGAAAAACTGTTTTTT. This translates into CASRGHGNEKLFF. The full variable domain, completed using reference TRBV27 and TRBJ1-4, is EAQVTQNPRYLITVTGKKLTVTCSQNMNHEYMSWYRQDPGLGLRQIYYSMNVEVTDKGDVPEGYKVSRKEKRNFPLILESPSPNQTSLYFCASRGHGNEKLFFGSGTQLSVL.

The rearrangement joins TRBV9 to TRBJ2-1; a possible D gene is TRBD2 (7 bases). V was trimmed by 1 base and J by 6 bases, leaving 14 bases between them. The CDR3 is 15 amino acids. The germline CDR1 and CDR2 sequences are SGDLS and YYNGEE. CDR3 protein: CASSVSGGRVNEQFF. The DNA of the CDR3 is TGTGCCAGCAGCGTATCGGGGGGCAGGGTCAATGAGCAGTTCTTC.

The count of this clone is one. The chain is built from TRBV30 and TRBJ2-5; TRBD2 agrees at 7 bases. CDR3 size: 13 residues. J was trimmed by 5 bases and V by 3 bases; bases with no gene match: 6. From germline, CDR1 is GTSNPN and CDR2 SVGIG (reference sequence). The CDR3 reads CAWSGGSSETQYF. The CDR3 coding sequence is TGTGCCTGGAGCGGCGGGAGTTCGGAGACCCAGTACTTC.

The chain recombines TRBV28 with TRBJ1-5, with D maybe TRBD1 (6 bases). CDR3 length: 13 amino acids. V was trimmed by 5 bases and J by 7 bases, leaving 12 bases between them. CDR1 and CDR2 from the germline V gene are MDHEN and SYDVKM. The CDR3 nucleotides read TGTGCCAGCAGTACAGGGCCCGGACAGCCCCAGCATTTT. This encodes CASSTGPGQPQHF. The full variable domain, with the rest looked up from reference TRBV28 and TRBJ1-5, is DVKVTQSSRYLVKRTGEKVFLECVQDMDHENMFWYRQDPGLGLRLIYFSYDVKMKEKGDIPEGYSVSREKKERFSLILESASTNQTSMYLCASSTGPGQPQHFGDGTRLSIL.

This clone showed up just once. The chain employs TRBV30 and TRBJ1-5, with 8 bases identical to TRBD1. The trim removed 0 bases at V and 6 bases at J, leaving 4 bases unmatched. Germline V gives CDR1 GTSNPN, CDR2 SVGIG (reference sequence). The CDR3 runs to 14 residues. As DNA, the CDR3 is TGTGCCTGGAGTGTAGACAGGGGTTCTCAGCCCCAGCATTTT. Translation gives CAWSVDRGSQPQHF.

The V call is TRBV6-1, the J call TRBJ1-5; TRBD1 aligns across 7 bases. Germline V gene lookup returns CDR1 MNHNS and CDR2 SASEGT. CDR3 length equals 15 residues. Trimming cost V 5 bases and J 3 bases; bases outside gene matches: 7. The DNA for the CDR3 is TGTGCCAGCAGTTCCGACAGGGCTTACAATCAGCCCCAGCATTTT. Protein sequence: CASSSDRAYNQPQHF.

The chain recombines TRBV5-1 with TRBJ1-1, with 9 bases that match TRBD1. After removal of 4 bases from V and 1 base from J, the junction contained 8 bases not matched to a gene. This CDR3 has 16 amino acids. CDR1 and CDR2 from the germline V gene are SGHRS and YFSETQ. CDR3 protein: CASSQERGQGNTEAFF. The CDR3 bases are TGCGCCAGCAGCCAAGAAAGGGGACAGGGGAACACTGAAGCTTTCTTT. The variable domain in full, completed from reference TRBV5-1 and TRBJ1-1, reads KAGVTQTPRYLIKTRGQQVTLSCSPISGHRSVSWYQQTPGQGLQFLFEYFSETQRNKGNFPGRFSGRQFSNSRSEMNVSTLELGDSALYLCASSQERGQGNTEAFFGQGTRLTVV.

V gene TRBV28 combines with J gene TRBJ2-1; a possible D gene is TRBD2 (5 bases). This CDR3 has 15 amino acids. Trimming pared 2 bases from V and 7 bases from J, leaving 15 bases between. The germline gives CDR1 MDHEN, CDR2 SYDVKM. As DNA, the CDR3 is TGTGCCAGCAGTTTAATCGGAGGTAGATTGAATGAGCAGTTCTTC. Protein product: CASSLIGGRLNEQFF.

This chain's CDR3 is CASSVGPQLVSGEQYF. Here the CDR3 DNA reads TGTGCCAGCAGCGTAGGCCCACAACTAGTATCTGGCGAGCAGTACTTC. The chain joins TRBV9 to TRBJ2-7; a weak D match, TRBD2 (5 bases). The CDR3 extends over 16 amino acids. Germline CDR1 reads SGDLS; CDR2 reads YYNGEE. V dropped 0 bases and J dropped 6 bases, with 19 bases sitting between them. The whole variable domain, filled in from reference TRBV9 and TRBJ2-7, reads DSGVTQTPKHLITATGQRVTLRCSPRSGDLSVYWYQQSLDQGLQFLIQYYNGEERAKGNILERFSAQQFPDLHSELNLSSLELGDSALYFCASSVGPQLVSGEQYFGPGTRLTVT.